This passage covers 30 T cell receptor beta chains from one sample sequenced in a study of blood T cell repertoires in COVID-19. TCRdb's table, derived via immunoSEQ multiplex PCR, lists solely in-frame clones and lacks some. This table has some 300,000 clones, 70% to 90% appearing once. The sequencing input was peripheral blood. The receptors derive from a man aged 70 or older with acute or convalescent COVID-19.

The gene calls are TRBV13 and TRBJ1-6; 10 bases match TRBD1. Germline V CDR1 and CDR2: PRHDT, FYEKMQ (reference sequence). The V and J ends lost 5 bases and 4 bases, in that order; junction bases with no gene match: 17. The CDR3 length is 20 residues. The CDR3 coding sequence is TGTGCCAGCAGCCGTTCGACAGGGGGCGAGAGTATTACTTATAATTCACCCCTCCACTTT. Protein product: CASSRSTGGESITYNSPLHF.

J is TRBJ2-3 and V is TRBV5-4; 8 bases fit TRBD2. J lost 4 bases, V lost 4 bases, and 8 bases had no gene match. The CDR3 spans 15 residues. From germline, CDR1 is SGHNT and CDR2 YYREEE (reference sequence). CDR3 protein: CASSVLAGGADTQYF. Written as DNA, the CDR3 is TGTGCCAGCAGCGTTCTAGCCGGGGGGGCAGATACGCAGTATTTT.

The rearrangement links TRBV5-1 to TRBJ1-5; no clear D. CDR3 size: 15 residues. With 0 bases removed from V and 1 base from J, the gap between germline ends came to 8 bases. Germline lookup yields CDR1 SGHRS and CDR2 YFSETQ. The CDR3 region has the DNA TGCGCCAGCAGCTTGGGCCCGGGAAGCAATCAGCCCCAGCATTTT. It encodes CASSLGPGSNQPQHF. Full variable domain (rest looked up from reference TRBV5-1 and TRBJ1-5): KAGVTQTPRYLIKTRGQQVTLSCSPISGHRSVSWYQQTPGQGLQFLFEYFSETQRNKGNFPGRFSGRQFSNSRSEMNVSTLELGDSALYLCASSLGPGSNQPQHFGDGTRLSIL.

The chain has TRBV19 and TRBJ2-1; TRBD2 agrees at 10 bases. Germline V CDR1 and CDR2: LNHDA, SQIVND (reference sequence). Unmatched junction bases numbered 6, after V lost 3 bases and J lost 10 bases. The length of the CDR3 is 14 residues. The CDR3 DNA sequence: TGTGCCAGTAGTATCCTAGCGGGAGCCGGAGAGCAGTTCTTC. It specifies CASSILAGAGEQFF.

V and J are TRBV6-5 and TRBJ2-1; the D is unclear. V was clipped by 7 bases and J by 1 base, with 8 bases between them. This CDR3 is built from 13 residues. Germline V lookup: CDR1 MNHEY, CDR2 SVGAGI. The chain's CDR3 is CASNGYSYNEQFF. The CDR3 DNA reads TGTGCCAGCAACGGGTATTCCTACAATGAGCAGTTCTTC.

The CDR3 DNA sequence: TGTGCCAGCTCACCAATTGATAGCTCCGAGCAGTACTTC. Protein product: CASSPIDSSEQYF. The V call is TRBV18, the J call TRBJ2-7; D unclear. The germline V gene has CDR1 KGHSH and CDR2 LQKENI. Trimming stripped 2 bases from V and 6 bases from J, with 11 bases between. This CDR3 contains 13 residues. Based on the CDR3 plus reference TRBV18 and TRBJ2-7, the full variable domain is NAGVMQNPRHLVRRRGQEARLRCSPMKGHSHVYWYRQLPEEGLKFMVYLQKENIIDESGMPKERFSAEFPKEGPSILRIQQVVRGDSAAYFCASSPIDSSEQYFGPGTRLTVT.

The chain employs TRBV4-2 and TRBJ2-1, with D possibly matching TRBD2 (6 bases). V dropped 0 bases and J dropped 0 bases, with 12 bases sitting between them. The germline V gene encodes CDR1 LGHNA and CDR2 YNFKEQ. The CDR3 covers 17 residues. CDR3 sequence: CASSQDRDGSSYNEQFF. The CDR3 bases are TGTGCCAGCAGCCAAGATAGGGACGGGAGCTCCTACAATGAGCAGTTCTTC.

The chain recombines TRBV19 with TRBJ2-1, with D perhaps TRBD2 (5 bases). Trimming stripped 2 bases from V and 10 bases from J, with 15 bases between. Germline-derived CDR1 and CDR2 are LNHDA and SQIVND (reference sequence). The CDR3 sequence is 14 residues long. Written as DNA, the CDR3 is TGTGCCAGTAGTATAACCCTAGCCGCCCCCGAGCAGTTCTTC. It yields the protein CASSITLAAPEQFF.

V is TRBV28 and J is TRBJ1-2; 7 positions match TRBD1. V was pared by 4 bases and J by 6 bases, with 5 bases of the junction left unmatched. Germline loops: CDR1 MDHEN, CDR2 SYDVKM. CDR3 length: 13 amino acids. As DNA, the CDR3 is TGTGCCAGCAGTTCCCCTGACAGGGATGGCTACACCTTC. It translates to CASSSPDRDGYTF.

This chain uses TRBV28 with TRBJ1-1; D is uncertain. The CDR3 consists of 15 residues. V lost 4 bases and J 2 bases, leaving 14 bases between the germline ends. In germline, CDR1 is MDHEN, CDR2 SYDVKM. CDR3 DNA sequence: TGTGCCAGCAGTTCCCTTCAGGTGATAAACACTGAAGCTTTCTTT. Residues: CASSSLQVINTEAFF.

This clone appeared a few times. The V and J genes are TRBV4-2 and TRBJ2-5; 8 bases fit TRBD1. Germline lookup yields CDR1 LGHNA and CDR2 YNFKEQ. The V segment lost 0 bases and the J segment 5 bases; nucleotides outside the gene matches: 5. The CDR3 has 15 amino acids. The CDR3 DNA sequence: TGTGCCAGCAGCCAAGATCAGGGGGCGAGGGAGACCCAGTACTTC. Its protein is CASSQDQGARETQYF.

The chain combines TRBV5-1 with TRBJ2-1, with TRBD2 matching over 9 bases. Germline V CDR1 and CDR2: SGHRS, YFSETQ. The V segment lost 2 bases and the J segment 5 bases; nucleotides outside the gene matches: 2. The CDR3 is 14 residues long. The CDR3 loop is CASSFRLADNEQFF. For the CDR3, the DNA is TGCGCCAGCAGCTTTCGACTAGCGGACAATGAGCAGTTCTTC.

V is TRBV7-6 and J is TRBJ1-1; D is uncertain. The CDR3 loop spans 13 amino acids. V gave up 1 base and J gave up 4 bases, with 7 bases separating them. Germline V lookup: CDR1 SGHVS, CDR2 FNYEAQ. The chain's CDR3 is CASSLGQATEAFF. CDR3 sequence (DNA): TGTGCCAGCAGCTTAGGGCAGGCCACTGAAGCTTTCTTT.

The chain uses TRBV6-2 or TRBV6-3 and TRBJ1-3; D is perhaps TRBD1 (5 bases). The CDR3 covers 17 residues. V was trimmed by 0 bases and J by 0 bases, leaving 12 bases between them. Germline V gene sequence: CDR1 MNHEY, CDR2 SVGEGT. The CDR3 DNA reads TGTGCCAGCAGTTACTCGTGGCGGGGGTCCTCTGGAAACACCATATATTTT. This sequence encodes CASSYSWRGSSGNTIYF.

The chain employs TRBV1 and TRBJ1-5; the DNA was not used to check the table's D call, TRBD1. TRBV1 is designated a pseudogene. The CDR3 totals 15 residues. CDR3 amino acids: CTQLPRASLGWSQHF. DNA of the CDR3: TGCACTCAACTTCCCAGGGCTTCCCTAGGTTGGTCCCAGCATTTT.

V is TRBV6-5 and J is TRBJ1-3; 8 nucleotides align to TRBD1. CDR1 is MNHEY, CDR2 SVGAGI, per germline. With V trimmed by 4 bases and J by 0 bases, 2 bases remained unmatched. There are 15 residues in the CDR3. In nucleotides, the CDR3 is TGTGCCAGCAGTTTTGACAGGGGCTCTGGAAACACCATATATTTT. It yields the protein CASSFDRGSGNTIYF.

The genes are TRBV11-3 and TRBJ2-2, with D possibly being TRBD1 (5 bases). Between the trimmed V and J ends, which lost 4 bases and 2 bases, there was a span of 8 bases. The CDR3 has 14 residues. Germline CDR1 reads SGHNT; CDR2 reads YENEEA. The CDR3 loop reads CASSWQGNTGELFF. CDR3 DNA: TGTGCCAGCAGCTGGCAGGGCAACACCGGGGAGCTGTTTTTT. The variable domain in full, completed from reference TRBV11-3 and TRBJ2-2, reads EAGVVQSPRYKIIEKKQPVAFWCNPISGHNTLYWYLQNLGQGPELLIRYENEEAVDDSQLPKDRFSAERLKGVDSTLKIQPAELGDSAVYLCASSWQGNTGELFFGEGSRLTVL.

The chain has TRBV2 and TRBJ1-5; no clear D gene. Germline V gene data show CDR1 as SNHLY and CDR2 as FYNNEI. The CDR3 runs to 13 residues. The V and J ends lost 4 bases and 5 bases respectively, with 9 bases between them. Written as DNA, the CDR3 is TGTGCCAGCAGTGTGTACGGGGATCAGCCCCAGCATTTT. Protein: CASSVYGDQPQHF.

The V and J genes are TRBV28 and TRBJ1-3; unclear D gene. The V and J ends lost 5 bases and 2 bases respectively, with 10 bases between them. CDR3 size: 14 residues. The germline CDR1 and CDR2 sequences are MDHEN and SYDVKM. In DNA form, the CDR3 reads TGTGCCAGCAGTCCGATGGGCCCTGGAAACACCATATATTTT. Protein product: CASSPMGPGNTIYF.

The V and J genes are TRBV27 and TRBJ1-2; 9 positions agree with TRBD1. Germline loops: CDR1 MNHEY, CDR2 SMNVEV (reference sequence). Losses at the gene ends were 5 bases for V and 7 bases for J; bases not matched to a gene: 5. The CDR3 extends over 13 amino acids. DNA of the CDR3: TGTGCCAGCAGTCCCACAGGGGGCTCTGGCTACACCTTC. Translating it yields CASSPTGGSGYTF.

Remarks on this clone: One end of the junction does not line up with germline, which may come from a read error. J is TRBJ2-7 and V is TRBV9; 7 bases are shared with TRBD2. The CDR3 runs to 10 residues. Germline V gene lookup returns CDR1 SGDLS and CDR2 YYNGEE. The CDR3 DNA is TGTGCCAGCAGGCGGGCGGGGGAAAACTTC. Amino acids: CASRRAGENF. The complete variable domain, with remaining parts taken from reference TRBV9 and TRBJ2-7, reads DSGVTQTPKHLITATGQRVTLRCSPRSGDLSVYWYQQSLDQGLQFLIQYYNGEERAKGNILERFSAQQFPDLHSELNLSSLELGDSALYFCASRRAGENFGPGTRLTVT.

This sequence joins TRBV7-2 and TRBJ2-7; 10 nucleotides agree with TRBD2. This CDR3 is built from 15 residues. J gave up 2 bases and V 5 bases, and 6 bases lay outside the gene matches. The V gene's germline CDR1 is SGHTA and CDR2 FQGNSA. The CDR3 DNA sequence: TGTGCCAGCAGCGTATCCGGGACTAGCGCCTACGAGCAGTACTTC. Protein product: CASSVSGTSAYEQYF.

This rearrangement joins TRBV4-3 to TRBJ1-3; no reliable D call. V was cut by 1 base and J by 3 bases, with 10 bases left in between. The germline CDR1 and CDR2 sequences are LGHNA and YSLEER. The CDR3 consists of 15 residues. CDR3 bases: TGCGCCAGCAGCCAAGTCCCGCAGGTTGGAAACACCATATATTTT. Its protein is CASSQVPQVGNTIYF.

The rearrangement uses TRBV3-1 (or the pseudogene TRBV3-2) and TRBJ1-2; 10 bases match TRBD1. Looked up from germline, CDR1 is LGHDT and CDR2 is YNNKEL (reference sequence). CDR3 length: 15 residues. J gave up 11 bases and V 1 base, and 10 bases lay outside the gene matches. In DNA form, the CDR3 reads TGTGCCAGCAGCCAAGCTTTTGGACAGGGGGAACTTTACACCTTC. Translating it yields CASSQAFGQGELYTF.

The CDR3 loop reads CASSYPVSNEKLFF. The CDR3 DNA follows: TGTGCCAGCAGTTACCCAGTCTCAAATGAAAAACTGTTTTTT. This chain uses TRBV6-6 with TRBJ1-4, with D uncertain. Germline CDR1 is MNHNY and CDR2 is SVGAGI (reference sequence). The V end was cut by 2 bases, the J end by 5 bases, with 9 bases between. This CDR3 has 14 residues.

This rearrangement joins TRBV3-1 (or the pseudogene TRBV3-2) to TRBJ1-2; 9 bases agree with TRBD1. V gave up 1 base and J gave up 6 bases; unmatched junction bases: 3. Germline loops: CDR1 LGHDT, CDR2 YNNKEL (reference sequence). The CDR3 sequence is 14 residues long. CDR3 residues: CASSQGQGEDGYTF. Written as DNA, the CDR3 is TGTGCCAGCAGCCAAGGACAGGGGGAGGATGGCTACACCTTC.

This clone was seen a few times. This chain joins TRBV28 and TRBJ2-7; TRBD2 aligns across 12 bases. CDR3 length: 14 amino acids. The germline V gene has CDR1 MDHEN and CDR2 SYDVKM. The J segment lost 4 bases and the V segment lost 6 bases, leaving 4 bases of the junction unmatched. CDR3 residues: CASRLAGGVYEQYF. CDR3 coding DNA: TGTGCCAGCAGACTAGCGGGAGGAGTGTACGAGCAGTACTTC.

V is TRBV28 and J is TRBJ2-4; D is perhaps TRBD2 (5 bases). Germline CDR1 MDHEN, CDR2 SYDVKM. Trimming took 7 bases from V and 9 from J, leaving 16 bases between them. The CDR3 is 13 amino acids. In nucleotides, the CDR3 is TGTGCCAGCACCCCACCCCCGGGAATCATTCAGTACTTC. It specifies CASTPPPGIIQYF.

This chain links TRBV5-1 with TRBJ2-1, with 9 bases that match TRBD2. CDR3 size: 15 residues. CDR1 and CDR2 (germline): SGHRS, YFSETQ. V was pared by 4 bases and J by 8 bases, with 10 bases of the junction left unmatched. In DNA form, the CDR3 reads TGCGCCAGCAGCGCTTTTGCGGGAGGGCCCCATGAGCAGTTCTTC. It encodes CASSAFAGGPHEQFF.

V usage is TRBV6-5 and J usage is TRBJ1-5; D might be TRBD1 (5 bases). Germline V gene sequence: CDR1 MNHEY, CDR2 SVGAGI. The CDR3 is made up of 15 amino acids. V lost 0 bases and J lost 6, with 12 bases in between. CDR3 residues: CASSYSAGSFQPQHF. CDR3 DNA: TGTGCCAGCAGTTACTCGGCAGGGTCTTTTCAGCCCCAGCATTTT.